These 29 T cell receptor beta chains were all obtained from the same sample, sequenced in a study of graft-versus-host responses after intestinal transplantation. Their target antigens are unknown. Sequencing used immunoSEQ multiplex PCR; TCRdb keeps in-frame clones, though not all of them. In the table there are about 48,000 clones, 80% to 95% of which are singletons. Sequencing used unstimulated CD4+ T cells sorted from spleen or lymph node cells, obtained before transplant. These receptor sequences come from a human donor who was the organ donor for an intestinal transplant.

This rearrangement joins TRBV4-1 to TRBJ2-3; 7 bases are shared with TRBD2. The CDR3 is 18 amino acids. The J segment lost 7 bases and the V segment lost 1 base, leaving 17 bases of the junction unmatched. The germline V gene has CDR1 MGHRA and CDR2 YSYEKL. The CDR3 coding sequence is TGCGCCAGCAGCCAAGCCTTTCTCCCGCCCAGCGGGATGAATACGCAGTATTTT. Its protein product is CASSQAFLPPSGMNTQYF.

The V and J genes are TRBV4-3 and TRBJ2-5; TRBD2 agrees at 7 bases. Trimming cost V 2 bases and J 5 bases; bases outside gene matches: 11. This CDR3 contains 16 residues. CDR1 and CDR2 from the germline V gene are LGHNA and YSLEER. The CDR3 protein is CASSQRAGVFTETQYF. DNA of the CDR3: TGCGCCAGCAGCCAAAGGGCGGGAGTTTTTACGGAGACCCAGTACTTC.

As regards this clone: This sample also contains other DNA sequences that code for the same CDR3. This sequence joins TRBV28 and TRBJ2-1, with unresolved D. Germline CDR1 and CDR2: MDHEN and SYDVKM. This CDR3 has 12 amino acids. Trimming cost V 3 bases and J 4 bases, with 4 bases left between them. CDR3 amino acids: CASSLEYNEQFF. The CDR3, as DNA: TGTGCCAGCAGTTTGGAATACAATGAGCAGTTCTTC.

The rearrangement uses TRBV28 and TRBJ2-1; 9 bases align to TRBD1. CDR1 and CDR2 (germline): MDHEN, SYDVKM. CDR3 length equals 16 residues. Trimming cost V 4 bases and J 6 bases; bases outside gene matches: 10. The CDR3 loop is CASSSTGTGLGNEQFF. DNA of the CDR3: TGTGCCAGCAGTTCCACCGGGACAGGGTTGGGCAATGAGCAGTTCTTC. The variable domain in full, with the rest retrieved from reference TRBV28 and TRBJ2-1, is DVKVTQSSRYLVKRTGEKVFLECVQDMDHENMFWYRQDPGLGLRLIYFSYDVKMKEKGDIPEGYSVSREKKERFSLILESASTNQTSMYLCASSSTGTGLGNEQFFGPGTRLTVL.

The chain has TRBV5-1 and TRBJ1-1; D is ambiguous. Germline values: CDR1 SGHRS, CDR2 YFSETQ. CDR3 length: 13 amino acids. Trimming left V 4 bases short and J 4 bases short, with 11 bases between. The CDR3 coding sequence is TGCGCCAGCAGCACTGGACGGGGCACTGAAGCTTTCTTT. Translated: CASSTGRGTEAFF.

J is TRBJ2-7 and V is TRBV4-2; no reliable D call. CDR1 is LGHNA and CDR2 is YNFKEQ in the germline V gene. Trimming cost V 5 bases and J 0 bases, with 14 bases left between them. The CDR3 contains 15 residues. The CDR3 DNA reads TGTGCCAGCAGCATACGCTTCGGGCCCTCCTACGAGCAGTACTTC. The encoded protein is CASSIRFGPSYEQYF.

The chain employs TRBV28 and TRBJ1-2, with 8 positions matching TRBD1. The junction had 7 bases not matched to a gene; V was cut back by 11 bases and J by 2 bases. CDR1 is MDHEN and CDR2 is SYDVKM in the germline V gene. The CDR3 sequence is 13 residues long. This chain's CDR3 is CAAGTGNNYGYTF. The CDR3, as DNA: TGTGCCGCCGGGACAGGCAACAACTATGGCTACACCTTC.

With regard to this clone: The same CDR3 is also encoded by other DNA sequences in this sample. The chain uses TRBV19 and TRBJ2-1; D unclear. CDR3 size: 14 residues. Germline V CDR1 and CDR2: LNHDA, SQIVND (reference sequence). Trimming left V 5 bases short and J 8 bases short, with 16 bases between. The CDR3: CASSLASWRHEQFF. Written as DNA, the CDR3 is TGTGCCAGTAGTTTAGCTAGTTGGCGTCATGAGCAGTTCTTC.

The chain carries TRBV5-4 and TRBJ1-3; 8 positions agree with TRBD1. CDR1 and CDR2 (germline): SGHNT, YYREEE (reference sequence). The CDR3 has 16 amino acids. V was clipped by 4 bases and J by 2 bases; unmatched bases: 8. DNA for the CDR3: TGTGCCAGCAGCCATGGACAGGGAAAGGCTGGAAACACCATATATTTT. It is translated as CASSHGQGKAGNTIYF.

The J gene is TRBJ2-5, the V gene TRBV11-2, with D perhaps TRBD1 or TRBD2 (5 bases each). CDR1 is SGHAT and CDR2 is FQNNGV in the germline V gene. The germline V and J ends were trimmed by 1 base and 1 base, with 13 bases remaining between them. The CDR3 is made up of 16 amino acids. CDR3 protein: CASSLGDGVPQETQYF. CDR3 nucleotides: TGTGCCAGCAGCTTAGGGGACGGTGTACCCCAAGAGACCCAGTACTTC.

The rearrangement joins TRBV4-3 to TRBJ2-1; D ambiguous. CDR1 and CDR2 (germline): LGHNA, YSLEER. The CDR3 length is 15 residues. Deletions cut 0 bases from V and 6 bases from J, with 12 bases between. The CDR3 bases are TGCGCCAGCAGCCAAGATCCCCGACTGTTCAATGAGCAGTTCTTC. Its protein is CASSQDPRLFNEQFF.

The CDR3 spells CASSLVASGGADTQYF. The CDR3 DNA reads TGTGCCAGCAGCTTAGTGGCTAGCGGGGGGGCAGATACGCAGTATTTT. The chain links TRBV7-2 to TRBJ2-3; 12 bases map to TRBD2. The germline V gene has CDR1 SGHTA and CDR2 FQGNSA. Trimming removed 1 base from V and 4 bases from J; junction bases left unmatched: 3. CDR3 length: 16 residues.

The chain employs TRBV4-2 and TRBJ2-7; no firm D call. The length of the CDR3 is 17 residues. Germline V gene sequence: CDR1 LGHNA, CDR2 YNFKEQ. V was pared by 0 bases and J by 0 bases, with 15 bases between. The CDR3 here is CASSQDLEGTRSYEQYF. The CDR3 DNA reads as TGTGCCAGCAGCCAAGATCTCGAAGGTACCCGCTCCTACGAGCAGTACTTC.

This clone was seen a single time. The chain joins TRBV18 to TRBJ2-7; TRBD2 might be the D (6 bases). The CDR3 sequence is 15 residues long. Trimming took off 8 bases at V and 2 bases at J, with 19 bases between the two ends. CDR1 and CDR2 from the germline V gene are KGHSH and LQKENI. This chain's CDR3 is CASTLYEGGAYEQYF. CDR3 DNA sequence: TGTGCCAGCACACTATATGAGGGAGGCGCCTACGAGCAGTACTTC. Full variable domain (outside the CDR3, taken from reference TRBV18 and TRBJ2-7): NAGVMQNPRHLVRRRGQEARLRCSPMKGHSHVYWYRQLPEEGLKFMVYLQKENIIDESGMPKERFSAEFPKEGPSILRIQQVVRGDSAAYFCASTLYEGGAYEQYFGPGTRLTVT.

V and J are TRBV29-1 and TRBJ2-3; possibly TRBD1 for D (6 bases). This CDR3 region has 13 residues. V lost 6 bases and J lost 0, with 10 bases in between. CDR1 and CDR2 (germline): SQVTM, ANQGSEA. CDR3 nucleotides: TGCAGCGTCCGGGACACCAGCACAGATACGCAGTATTTT. Its translation: CSVRDTSTDTQYF.

The chain couples TRBV7-2 to TRBJ2-7, with 8 positions matching TRBD2. V gave up 2 bases and J gave up 5 bases; unmatched junction bases: 11. Germline CDR1 is SGHTA and CDR2 is FQGNSA. CDR3 size: 16 residues. CDR3 region: CASSLRAGAGGHEQYF. CDR3 in DNA: TGTGCCAGCAGCTTAAGGGCAGGGGCGGGAGGCCACGAGCAGTACTTC.

The V gene is TRBV5-1, the J gene TRBJ1-6; maybe TRBD1 (5 bases). Germline V gives CDR1 SGHRS, CDR2 YFSETQ. The CDR3 is 14 residues long. V lost 5 bases and J lost 4, with 10 bases in between. This chain's CDR3 is CASRGDAYNSPLHF. As DNA, the CDR3 is TGCGCCAGCAGGGGGGATGCTTATAATTCACCCCTCCACTTT.

This chain uses TRBV19 with TRBJ2-3, with 9 bases aligning to TRBD2. The germline V gene encodes CDR1 LNHDA and CDR2 SQIVND (reference sequence). This CDR3 is built from 17 residues. After removal of 5 bases from V and 2 bases from J, the junction contained 11 bases not matched to a gene. Here the CDR3 reads CASSSRLAEGDTDTQYF. CDR3 nucleotides: TGTGCCAGTAGTTCACGACTAGCGGAGGGGGACACAGATACGCAGTATTTT.

The CDR3: CASSLEGARVGTQYF. The CDR3 nucleotides are TGTGCCAGCAGCTTAGAGGGGGCTCGGGTCGGGACCCAGTACTTC. This rearrangement joins TRBV7-2 to TRBJ2-5, with TRBD1 matching over 7 bases. Trimming removed 1 base from V and 7 bases from J; junction bases left unmatched: 9. This CDR3 comprises 15 residues. Germline V lookup: CDR1 SGHTA, CDR2 FQGNSA.

The chain combines TRBV9 with TRBJ2-2; D not resolved. The CDR3 covers 18 residues. V gave up 1 base and J gave up 0 bases, with 16 bases separating them. Germline V lookup: CDR1 SGDLS, CDR2 YYNGEE. This chain's CDR3 is CASSVPPGRYPNTGELFF. Written as DNA, the CDR3 is TGTGCCAGCAGCGTACCGCCCGGGCGGTATCCGAACACCGGGGAGCTGTTTTTT.

This rearrangement joins TRBV7-8 to TRBJ1-4, with D possibly TRBD1 on 5 matching bases. CDR3 length: 19 amino acids. Germline assignment: CDR1 SGHVS and CDR2 FQNEAQ. V lost 2 bases, J lost 6 bases, and 25 bases lay in between. This chain's CDR3 is CASSLRRGVRPSDHEKLFF. The DNA for the CDR3 is TGTGCCAGCAGCTTAAGGAGGGGAGTCAGGCCGAGTGATCATGAAAAACTGTTTTTT.

This clone was found a few times. The chain couples TRBV6-5 to TRBJ2-7, with TRBD1 as a possible D gene (6 bases). V lost 4 bases, J lost 3 bases, and 16 bases lay in between. The CDR3 has 15 residues. Per germline, CDR1 MNHEY and CDR2 SVGAGI. CDR3: CASSLVGQGIYEQYF. The DNA for the CDR3 is TGTGCCAGCAGTTTAGTTGGGCAGGGGATCTACGAGCAGTACTTC.

This clone was detected once. The chain joins TRBV27 to TRBJ2-1; possible D gene TRBD1, 6 bases. The germline gives CDR1 MNHEY, CDR2 SMNVEV (reference sequence). The CDR3 loop spans 21 amino acids. Trimming pared 1 base from V and 9 bases from J, leaving 34 bases between. CDR3 nucleotides: TGTGCCAGCAGTTTATATGGCCTCCTTTACAGGGCGGTACGGTGGAGCACTGAGCAGTTCTTC. Its protein product is CASSLYGLLYRAVRWSTEQFF.

V and J are TRBV5-1 and TRBJ2-7; D not resolved. CDR1 and CDR2 (germline): SGHRS, YFSETQ. The CDR3 length is 14 residues. V was cut by 0 bases and J by 0 bases, with 7 bases left in between. Here the CDR3 DNA reads TGCGCCAGCAGCTTGGACAGTAACTCCTACGAGCAGTACTTC. Protein: CASSLDSNSYEQYF.

The V gene is TRBV5-4, the J gene TRBJ2-1; D is unresolved. V lost 3 bases and J lost 8, with 12 bases in between. CDR1 and CDR2 (germline): SGHNT, YYREEE (reference sequence). The CDR3 is 13 residues long. The CDR3: CASSSIGLDEQFF. The CDR3 nucleotides are TGTGCCAGCAGCTCGATTGGGCTAGATGAGCAGTTCTTC. Full variable domain (remainder filled in from reference TRBV5-4 and TRBJ2-1): ETGVTQSPTHLIKTRGQQVTLRCSSQSGHNTVSWYQQALGQGPQFIFQYYREEENGRGNFPPRFSGLQFPNYSSELNVNALELDDSALYLCASSSIGLDEQFFGPGTRLTVL.

This sequence joins TRBV28 and TRBJ1-4; D might be TRBD1 (6 bases). CDR1 and CDR2 from the germline V gene are MDHEN and SYDVKM. This CDR3 has 16 amino acids. V was clipped by 6 bases and J by 0 bases, with 14 bases between them. The CDR3 region has the DNA TGTGCCAGCAGCCCCGGACAGTTTGCAACTAATGAAAAACTGTTTTTT. It specifies CASSPGQFATNEKLFF.

The V and J genes are TRBV19 and TRBJ1-5; D gene ambiguous. The germline CDR1 and CDR2 sequences are LNHDA and SQIVND (reference sequence). V lost 4 bases, J lost 1 base, and 8 bases lay in between. This CDR3 comprises 14 residues. The CDR3 here is CASSKGLSNQPQHF. The CDR3 DNA sequence: TGTGCCAGTAGTAAAGGGCTCAGCAATCAGCCCCAGCATTTT.

This chain joins TRBV7-2 and TRBJ2-3; 9 bases align to TRBD2. Germline V CDR1 and CDR2: SGHTA, FQGNSA. V was clipped by 1 base and J by 8 bases; unmatched bases: 10. The CDR3 sequence is 16 residues long. CDR3 in amino acids: CASSLGAGGVGATQYF. CDR3 in DNA: TGTGCCAGCAGCTTAGGCGCGGGAGGGGTGGGAGCTACGCAGTATTTT.

V gene TRBV28 combines with J gene TRBJ2-2; TRBD2 matches 7 bases. This CDR3 region has 16 residues. The trim removed 3 bases at V and 0 bases at J, leaving 4 bases unmatched. Germline V CDR1 and CDR2: MDHEN, SYDVKM. In nucleotides, the CDR3 is TGTGCCAGCAGTTTTTCCGGACTAGCGAACACCGGGGAGCTGTTTTTT. It specifies CASSFSGLANTGELFF.